Given below is one T cell receptor beta chain in context. Its antigen is still unknown. The treatment was: approximately 9-day PBMC culture with coronavirus spike peptide pools or control peptides (ViraFEST assay). At the Johns Hopkins FTIC core, DNA taken from cultured CD4+ T cells was sequenced by way of the Oncomine TCR Beta short-read assay. From the PCR reads, TCRdb called clonotypes with MiXCR, one entry per CDR3 protein. Among roughly 24,000 distinct CDR3 sequences listed, 40% to 45% were seen once. These data come from a study of vaccination and CD4 T cells after COVID-19. Study-wide results and caveats: For SARS-CoV-2-reactive clonotypes, the median went from about 22 to 38, a nonsignificant increase.

The CDR3 is made up of 14 amino acids. Germline trimming cut 5 bases from V and 5 bases from J; bases unmatched to any gene: 8. Germline lookup yields CDR1 DFQATT and CDR2 SNEGSKA (reference sequence). V usage is TRBV20-1 and J usage is TRBJ1-2, with TRBD1 matching 10 bases. This receptor was taken from a human donor who had recovered from COVID-19. Sequencing used CD4+ T cells from blood, cultured in vitro. The CDR3 is CSASWGTGDYGYTF. The CDR3 bases are TGCAGTGCTTCCTGGGGGACAGGGGATTATGGCTACACCTTC.